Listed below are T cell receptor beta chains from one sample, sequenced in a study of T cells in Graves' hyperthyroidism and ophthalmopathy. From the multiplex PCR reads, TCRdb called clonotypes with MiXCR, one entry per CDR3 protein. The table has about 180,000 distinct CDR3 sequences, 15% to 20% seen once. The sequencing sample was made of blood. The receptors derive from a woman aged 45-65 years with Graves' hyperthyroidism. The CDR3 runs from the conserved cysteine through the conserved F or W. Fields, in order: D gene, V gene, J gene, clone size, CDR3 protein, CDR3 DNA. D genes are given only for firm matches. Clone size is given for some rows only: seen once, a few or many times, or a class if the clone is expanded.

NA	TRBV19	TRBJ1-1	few	CATMEHAFNEAFF	TGTGCCACCATGGAACATGCCTTTAATGAAGCTTTCTTT
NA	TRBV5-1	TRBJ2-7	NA	CASSLEAIIRGEQYF	TGCGCCAGCAGCTTGGAGGCAATCATCAGGGGCGAGCAGTACTTC
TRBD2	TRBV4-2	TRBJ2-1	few	CASSPEDGGADEQFF	TGTGCCAGCAGCCCAGAGGACGGGGGGGCCGATGAGCAGTTCTTC
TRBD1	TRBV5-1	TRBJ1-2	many	CASRYGQGAYGYTF	TGCGCCAGCAGATATGGACAGGGAGCCTATGGCTACACCTTC
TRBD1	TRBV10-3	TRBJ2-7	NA	CAITPRQGNEQYF	TGTGCCATCACCCCCAGACAGGGTAACGAGCAGTACTTC
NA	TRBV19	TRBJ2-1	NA	CASSVEAGAQQFF	TGTGCCAGTAGTGTAGAGGCGGGGGCCCAGCAGTTCTTC
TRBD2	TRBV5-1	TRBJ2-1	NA	CASSSSGTYNEQFF	TGCGCCAGCAGCTCCAGCGGGACCTACAATGAGCAGTTCTTC
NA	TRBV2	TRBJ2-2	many	CASSEAPGRAVGELFF	TGTGCCAGCAGTGAAGCTCCGGGCCGAGCGGTCGGGGAGCTGTTTTTT
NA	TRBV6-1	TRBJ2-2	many	CASHYLLDRTNTGELFF	TGTGCCAGCCACTACCTACTCGACAGGACGAACACCGGGGAGCTGTTTTTT
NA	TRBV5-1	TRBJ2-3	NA	CASSLSGAGTDTQYF	TGCGCCAGCAGCTTATCAGGGGCGGGGACAGATACGCAGTATTTT
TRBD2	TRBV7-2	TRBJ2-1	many	CASSEGLAHSSYNEQFF	TGTGCCAGCAGCGAAGGACTAGCCCATAGCTCCTACAATGAGCAGTTCTTC
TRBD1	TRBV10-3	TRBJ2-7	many	CAISESLGQGAGEQYF	TGTGCCATCAGTGAGTCGCTAGGACAGGGGGCAGGGGAGCAGTACTTC
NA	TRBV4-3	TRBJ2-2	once	CASSPESAYGIVGELFF	TGCGCCAGCAGTCCCGAGTCGGCTTACGGGATTGTCGGGGAGCTGTTTTTT
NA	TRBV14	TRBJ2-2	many	CASSALTGNTGELFF	TGTGCCAGCAGCGCACTAACAGGGAACACCGGGGAGCTGTTTTTT
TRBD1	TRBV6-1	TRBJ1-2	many	CASSEWTGSNYGYTF	TGTGCCAGCAGTGAATGGACAGGGTCTAACTATGGCTACACCTTC
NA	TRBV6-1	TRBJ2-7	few	CASSQLKTGRVGYEQYF	TGTGCCAGCAGTCAGCTTAAAACAGGGAGAGTTGGCTACGAGCAGTACTTC
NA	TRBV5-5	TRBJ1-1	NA	CASSWTGIGDTEAFF	TGTGCCAGCAGCTGGACGGGGATAGGGGACACTGAAGCTTTCTTT
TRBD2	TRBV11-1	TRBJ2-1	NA	CASSLWRTSLIFF	TGTGCCAGCAGCTTATGGAGGACTAGCTTAATATTCTTC
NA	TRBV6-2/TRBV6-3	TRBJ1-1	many	CASRVPVGGSMNTEAFF	TGTGCCAGCAGAGTACCGGTGGGTGGGTCGATGAACACTGAAGCTTTCTTT
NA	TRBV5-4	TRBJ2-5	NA	CASSLRTIVQETQYF	TGTGCCAGCAGCTTAAGGACGATCGTTCAAGAGACCCAGTACTTC
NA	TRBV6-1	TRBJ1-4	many	CASCEAGATNEKLFF	TGTGCCAGCTGTGAGGCAGGCGCAACTAATGAAAAACTGTTTTTT
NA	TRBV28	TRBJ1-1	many	CASNIDLNTEAFF	TGTGCCAGCAATATAGACCTGAACACTGAAGCTTTCTTT
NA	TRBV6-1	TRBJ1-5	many	CASIKTGKGNQPQHF	TGTGCCAGCATTAAGACAGGCAAAGGCAATCAGCCCCAGCATTTT
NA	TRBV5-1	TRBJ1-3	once	CASSLGGNSGNTIYF	TGCGCCAGCAGCTTGGGCGGGAACTCTGGAAACACCATATATTTT
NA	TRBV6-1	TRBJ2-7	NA	CASYFPGPIYEQYF	TGTGCCAGCTATTTCCCGGGACCGATCTACGAGCAGTACTTC
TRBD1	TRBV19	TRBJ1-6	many	CASSMGTGSTYNSPLHF	TGTGCCAGTAGTATGGGGACAGGATCTACCTATAATTCACCCCTCCACTTT
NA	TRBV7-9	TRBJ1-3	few	CASSLTLSGNTIYF	TGTGCCAGCAGCTTAACCCTCTCTGGAAACACCATATATTTT
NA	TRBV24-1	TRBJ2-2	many	CATSDLMGEGTGELFF	TGTGCCACCAGTGATTTGATGGGGGAAGGCACCGGGGAGCTGTTTTTT
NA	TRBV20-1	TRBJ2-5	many	CSATAPGPKETQYF	TGCAGTGCTACGGCTCCGGGGCCTAAAGAGACCCAGTACTTC
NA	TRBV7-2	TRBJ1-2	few	CASSLGSGLLYGYTF	TGTGCCAGCAGCTTAGGCTCAGGTCTACTCTATGGCTACACCTTC
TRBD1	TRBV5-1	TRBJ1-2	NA	CASSLMGQEYGHTF	TGCGCCAGCAGCTTGATGGGACAGGAGTATGGCCACACCTTC
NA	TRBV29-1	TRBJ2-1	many	CSVGSSGLRDEQFF	TGCAGCGTTGGCTCAAGTGGCTTGCGGGATGAGCAGTTCTTC
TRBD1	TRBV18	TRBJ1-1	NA	CASSRQGAFDTEAFF	TGTGCCAGCTCACGACAGGGGGCCTTCGACACTGAAGCTTTCTTT
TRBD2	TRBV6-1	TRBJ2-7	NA	CASRGRTGGSYEQYF	TGTGCCAGCAGGGGACGTACCGGGGGGTCCTACGAGCAGTACTTC
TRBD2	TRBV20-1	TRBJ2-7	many	CSASSPGGGPSYEQYF	TGCAGTGCTAGTAGTCCAGGCGGGGGACCCTCCTACGAGCAGTACTTC
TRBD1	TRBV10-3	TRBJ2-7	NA	CAISGGQRDYEQYF	TGTGCCATCAGTGGGGGACAGCGAGACTACGAGCAGTACTTC
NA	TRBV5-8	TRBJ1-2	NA	CASSYPGGINYGYTF	TGTGCCAGCAGCTACCCCGGGGGGATCAACTATGGCTACACCTTC
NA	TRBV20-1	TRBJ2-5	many	CSASPGGPYQETQYF	TGCAGTGCTAGCCCGGGGGGCCCGTACCAAGAGACCCAGTACTTC
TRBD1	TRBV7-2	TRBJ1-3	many	CASSWTGRTGNTIYF	TGTGCCAGCAGCTGGACAGGGCGGACAGGAAACACCATATATTTT
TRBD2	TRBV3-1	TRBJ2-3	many	CASSPRLAGMSLSTDTQYF	TGTGCCAGCAGCCCCCGACTAGCGGGGATGTCCCTTAGCACAGATACGCAGTATTTT
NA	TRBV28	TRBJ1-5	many	CASRGRGYRGNQPQHF	TGTGCCAGCAGGGGGAGGGGGTATCGGGGCAATCAGCCCCAGCATTTT
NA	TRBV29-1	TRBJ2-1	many	CSVYRVSNEQFF	TGCAGCGTGTACAGGGTTTCGAATGAGCAGTTCTTC
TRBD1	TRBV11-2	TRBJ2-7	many	CASSLSPGQGFYEQYF	TGTGCCAGCAGTCTTTCCCCGGGACAGGGGTTCTACGAGCAGTACTTC
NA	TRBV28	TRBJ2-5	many	CASSSDWSGTQYF	TGTGCCAGCAGTTCGGACTGGTCGGGCACCCAGTACTTC
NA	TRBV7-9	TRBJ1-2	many	CASSLAGLQNGYTF	TGTGCCAGCAGCTTAGCGGGGCTACAGAACGGCTACACCTTC
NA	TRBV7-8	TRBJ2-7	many	CASSLAHGYEQYF	TGTGCCAGCAGCTTAGCGCACGGCTACGAGCAGTACTTC
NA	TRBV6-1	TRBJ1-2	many	CASSVSGTNYGYTF	TGTGCCAGCAGTGTTTCGGGTACCAACTATGGCTACACCTTC
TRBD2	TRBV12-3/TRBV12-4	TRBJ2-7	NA	CASSLERGSSYEQYF	TGTGCCAGCAGTTTAGAGCGCGGGAGCTCCTACGAGCAGTACTTC
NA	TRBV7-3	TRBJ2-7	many	CASSLNGPRDEQYF	TGTGCCAGCAGCTTAAATGGTCCGAGGGACGAGCAGTACTTC
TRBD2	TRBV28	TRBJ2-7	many	CASSPGGPSYEQYF	TGTGCCAGCAGCCCGGGGGGACCTTCCTACGAGCAGTACTTC
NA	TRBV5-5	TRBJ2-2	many	CASSSRVSNTGELFF	TGTGCCAGCAGCTCCAGGGTTTCGAACACCGGGGAGCTGTTTTTT
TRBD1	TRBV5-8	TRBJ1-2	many	CASSFVDRVYGYTF	TGTGCCAGCAGCTTCGTAGACAGGGTGTATGGCTACACCTTC
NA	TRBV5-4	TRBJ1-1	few	CASTLEGNTEAFF	TGTGCCAGCACCCTCGAGGGGAACACTGAAGCTTTCTTT
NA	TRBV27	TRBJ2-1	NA	CASSLYFGQNYNEQFF	TGTGCCAGCAGTTTATATTTCGGGCAGAACTACAATGAGCAGTTCTTC
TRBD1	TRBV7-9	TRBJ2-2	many	CASSPGTGFYTGELFF	TGTGCCAGCAGTCCCGGGACAGGGTTTTATACCGGGGAGCTGTTTTTT
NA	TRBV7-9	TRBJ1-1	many	CASSFGDLENTEAFF	TGTGCCAGCAGCTTTGGGGACCTCGAGAACACTGAAGCTTTCTTT
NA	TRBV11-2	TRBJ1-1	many	CASSLGGLGERAFF	TGTGCCAGCAGCTTAGGAGGGTTGGGGGAAAGGGCTTTCTTT
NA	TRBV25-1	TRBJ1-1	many	CASNQNTEAFF	TGTGCCAGCAACCAAAACACTGAAGCTTTCTTT